This T cell receptor beta chain was profiled in a study of CD8 T cells in ankylosing spondylitis. Study-level points and caveats: Significantly higher representation of disease-linked clones was reported for matched ankylosing spondylitis synovial fluid.

Each CDR3 protein is one row after TCRdb ran MiXCR on the 5' RACE reads. The table records 210,000 or so distinct CDR3 sequences, roughly 8% of them present only once. This clonotype was seen a handful of times. What it recognizes is unknown. The TCR sequence derives from a female donor with ankylosing spondylitis or in good health (not recorded which). Source material: blood, either unsorted or a sorted T cell fraction (not recorded which).

CDR3 nucleotide sequence: TGTGCCAGCAGAACGGACCGGGGATATTGGGAAGCTTTCTTT. It specifies CASRTDRGYWEAFF. The chain is built from TRBV7-2 and TRBJ1-1, with unresolved D. Germline V gene lookup returns CDR1 SGHTA and CDR2 FQGNSA. The CDR3 runs 14 residues. Trimming pared 6 bases from V and 8 bases from J, leaving 19 bases between.